Listed below are T cell receptor beta chains from one sample, sequenced in a study of CXCR3-negative and CXCR3-positive naive CD8 T cells. TCRdb re-called the 5' RACE reads, yielding one record per CDR3 amino acid sequence without DNA. The sample totals about 41,000 distinct CDR3 sequences. The sequencing input was naive CXCR3- CD8+ T cells from blood. The source is a human donor in good health. Some clones in this sample may be carry-over from other donors' samples. Each CDR3 is given with its conserved first and last residue. Some rows mark clone size as missing; the rest say once, few, many or name a class of expanded clone.

J	V	size	CDR3
TRBJ2-1	TRBV6-2/TRBV6-3	-	CASSPPSGGYNEQFF
TRBJ2-3	TRBV29-1	-	CSVEGRVNTQYF
TRBJ1-5	TRBV29-1	-	CSVGEFSNQPQHF
TRBJ1-1	TRBV7-3	-	CASSPGPMNTEAFF
TRBJ1-1	TRBV29-1	medium-sized	CSVRDREGAEAFF
TRBJ2-5	TRBV7-8	-	CASSLPGWETQYF
TRBJ2-7	TRBV5-1	-	CASSLGGGRYEQYF
TRBJ2-5	TRBV7-8	-	CASSLLPGQGKETQYF
TRBJ2-3	TRBV29-1	-	CSVVRFGQGALTTDTQYF
TRBJ1-1	TRBV29-1	-	CSVGTGGANTEAFF
TRBJ2-5	TRBV7-9	-	CASSYQNRETQYF
TRBJ1-3	TRBV6-5	-	CASSYGPWAGNTIYF
TRBJ1-1	TRBV7-2	-	CASSPSRQTNTEAFF
TRBJ1-5	TRBV9	-	CASSGTGTGGQPQHF
TRBJ2-1	TRBV29-1	-	CSVEAVQYNEQFF